This entry describes one TCR beta chain. The antigen is unknown. This CDR3 is 13 amino acids long. V shed 4 bases and J 8 bases; nucleotides not matched to a gene: 6. In germline, CDR1 is SGHNT, CDR2 YYREEE (reference sequence). These data come from a study of cytomegalovirus exposure and HLA in healthy donors. Study details: From HLA-typed donors, an early data release held around 80 million unique TCRs. Study-wide points: Indistinguishability led to the exclusion of some V segments, TRBV6-2 and TRBV6-3 included.

The PCR ran on 60 Vbeta and 13 Jbeta primers. Profiled with immunoSEQ multiplex PCR; TCRdb holds only in-frame clones, not every one. The table has some 100,000 clones, 65% to 90% seen once; the top ten hold 2.2%. The V gene is TRBV5-4, the J gene TRBJ2-4; 7 nucleotides agree with TRBD2. The clonotype comes from a woman in her 30s in good health and CMV-seronegative. Sequencing used PBMCs. For the CDR3, the DNA is TGTGCCAGCAGCCCGCCCAGCGGGGACATTCAGTACTTC. Protein product: CASSPPSGDIQYF.